The 20 T cell receptor beta chains below all came from one sample that was sequenced in a study of blood T cell repertoires in COVID-19. Assay: immunoSEQ multiplex PCR; the TCRdb copy retains only in-frame clones and omits some. The sample gives around 170,000 clones, over 65% of which show up once; less than 3% is in the top ten. The sample taken for sequencing was peripheral blood. The origin of the receptors is a woman older than 75 with acute or convalescent COVID-19.

This chain connects TRBV3-1 (or the pseudogene TRBV3-2) to TRBJ1-2, with D maybe TRBD1 (5 bases). Per germline, CDR1 LGHDT and CDR2 YNNKEL (reference sequence). The CDR3 consists of 13 residues. The V and J ends lost 4 bases and 4 bases respectively, with 10 bases between them. The CDR3 region is CASSRGVGYGYTF. In DNA, the CDR3 is TGTGCCAGCAGCCGGGGGGTAGGCTATGGCTACACCTTC.

CDR3 in amino acids: CASSWGGFSSYNSPLHF. The CDR3 nucleotides read TGTGCCAGCAGTTGGGGGGGGTTTAGCTCCTATAATTCACCCCTCCACTTT. J is TRBJ1-6 and V is TRBV28, with TRBD1 as a possible D gene (5 bases). Germline values: CDR1 MDHEN, CDR2 SYDVKM. The ends were cut back, 4 bases at V and 0 bases at J, with 13 bases in the middle. The CDR3 is made up of 17 amino acids.

The chain links TRBV19 to TRBJ1-1; D is uncertain. V shed 3 bases and J shed 1 base, with 6 bases lying between them. The V gene's germline CDR1 is LNHDA and CDR2 SQIVND (reference sequence). There are 13 residues in the CDR3. The CDR3 region is CASSISGNTEAFF. The CDR3 region has the DNA TGTGCCAGTAGTATCTCGGGGAACACTGAAGCTTTCTTT.

V gene TRBV4-1 combines with J gene TRBJ2-1; 7 bases match TRBD2. This CDR3 has 15 residues. Germline values: CDR1 MGHRA, CDR2 YSYEKL. The V gene end was trimmed by 6 bases and the J gene end by 3 bases; junction bases not matched to a gene: 8. The CDR3 sequence: CASRSGLGFYNEQFF. In nucleotides, the CDR3 is TGCGCCAGCAGGAGTGGACTAGGCTTCTACAATGAGCAGTTCTTC.

The chain's CDR3 is CASSPGGLNTEAFF. The DNA for the CDR3 is TGTGCCAGCAGCCCGGGAGGCTTGAACACTGAAGCTTTCTTT. This rearrangement joins TRBV7-9 to TRBJ1-1; D call uncertain. This CDR3 is 14 amino acids long. Germline CDR1 reads SEHNR; CDR2 reads FQNEAQ (reference sequence). Trimming removed 5 bases at V and 0 bases at J, with 10 bases between.

As for this clone: Other DNA sequences within the sample encode an identical CDR3. This chain links TRBV6-1 with TRBJ1-2, with D possibly TRBD1 on 6 matching bases. The germline CDR1 and CDR2 sequences are MNHNS and SASEGT. The CDR3 totals 15 residues. Trimming pared 0 bases from V and 2 bases from J, leaving 10 bases between. The CDR3, as DNA: TGTGCCAGCAGTGAAGCATCTACAGGGAACTATGGCTACACCTTC. Amino acids: CASSEASTGNYGYTF.

This clone has only a few counts. The chain links TRBV19 to TRBJ1-5, with unresolved D. CDR1 LNHDA and CDR2 SQIVND come from the germline V gene (reference sequence). CDR3 length: 15 amino acids. Trimming removed 1 base from V and 0 bases from J, with 7 bases in between. CDR3: CASSIAQVSNQPQHF. The CDR3 DNA follows: TGTGCCAGTAGTATAGCTCAGGTTAGCAATCAGCCCCAGCATTTT.

The gene calls are TRBV29-1 and TRBJ2-5; 9 bases agree with TRBD1. CDR1 is SQVTM and CDR2 is ANQGSEA in the germline V gene. With V trimmed by 6 bases and J by 3 bases, 5 bases remained unmatched. There are 13 residues in the CDR3. CDR3 DNA sequence: TGCAGCGTAGCTACAGGGGGCGAAGAGACCCAGTACTTC. This gives the protein CSVATGGEETQYF.

This chain uses TRBV3-1 (or the pseudogene TRBV3-2) with TRBJ1-1, with D uncertain. CDR1 and CDR2 from the germline V gene are LGHDT and YNNKEL (reference sequence). CDR3 length: 14 amino acids. Trimming shortened V by 0 bases and J by 2 bases, and 7 bases separated the two germline ends. The CDR3 reads CASSQEGGNTEAFF. The CDR3 DNA reads as TGTGCCAGCAGCCAAGAAGGCGGAAACACTGAAGCTTTCTTT.

The V call is TRBV3-1 (or the pseudogene TRBV3-2), the J call TRBJ1-1; D ambiguous. The CDR3 is 13 amino acids. Germline loops: CDR1 LGHDT, CDR2 YNNKEL (reference sequence). Trimming removed 4 bases at V and 8 bases at J, with 14 bases between. In DNA, the CDR3 is TGTGCCAGCAGCCTACTGGACTCTCAAGAAGCTTTCTTT. Its translation is CASSLLDSQEAFF.

The chain is built from TRBV19 and TRBJ2-2; the match to TRBD2 covers 8 bases. The ends lost 6 bases at V and 5 bases at J; junction bases unmatched: 8. The CDR3 has 15 amino acids. Germline V gene data show CDR1 as LNHDA and CDR2 as SQIVND (reference sequence). The CDR3: CASRAGGEGTGELFF. CDR3 DNA: TGTGCCAGTAGGGCGGGGGGCGAAGGGACCGGGGAGCTGTTTTTT.

The V gene is TRBV28, the J gene TRBJ1-5; possible D gene TRBD1, 6 bases. Per germline, CDR1 MDHEN and CDR2 SYDVKM. Trimming removed 1 base at V and 4 bases at J, with 11 bases between. This CDR3 is built from 15 residues. CDR3 region: CASSLLGAGNQPQHF. In DNA form, the CDR3 reads TGTGCCAGCAGTTTATTGGGGGCTGGGAATCAGCCCCAGCATTTT.

This clone has just a few counts. CDR3 nucleotides: TGCGCCAGCAGCCCGGGACAGGGATTACACCAGCCCCAGCATTTT. Its protein product is CASSPGQGLHQPQHF. V and J are TRBV4-3 and TRBJ1-5; TRBD1 aligns across 9 bases. The CDR3 covers 15 residues. Per the germline V gene, CDR1 is LGHNA and CDR2 is YSLEER. V lost 4 bases to trimming and J lost 7 bases; unmatched junction nucleotides: 8.

The rearrangement uses TRBV7-3 and TRBJ2-3, with TRBD2 as a possible D gene (5 bases). Per the germline V gene, CDR1 is SGHTA and CDR2 is FQGTGA. The ends were cut back, 6 bases at V and 1 base at J, with 11 bases in the middle. This CDR3 is built from 14 residues. The CDR3 loop reads CASSRGQRTDTQYF. CDR3 in DNA: TGTGCCAGCAGTCGAGGGCAACGCACAGATACGCAGTATTTT.

The J gene is TRBJ2-7, the V gene TRBV28; tentatively, D is TRBD2 (6 bases). CDR1 and CDR2 (germline): MDHEN, SYDVKM. The CDR3 runs 15 residues. V was trimmed by 10 bases and J by 3 bases, leaving 22 bases between them. The DNA of the CDR3 is TGTGCCACCTCTGACGGGAGCGCTATGGGCTACGAGCAGTACTTC. This codes for CATSDGSAMGYEQYF.

This clone has just a few counts. This rearrangement joins TRBV6-5 to TRBJ2-3; no firm D call. The CDR3 has 14 residues. The germline V gene encodes CDR1 MNHEY and CDR2 SVGAGI. V was clipped by 5 bases and J by 6 bases, with 15 bases between them. The CDR3 sequence is CASSLSAGWDTQYF. As DNA, the CDR3 is TGTGCCAGCAGTCTATCTGCAGGTTGGGATACGCAGTATTTT.

This chain uses TRBV29-1 with TRBJ2-7; 8 bases align to TRBD2. The CDR3 sequence is 14 residues long. Unmatched junction bases numbered 8, after V lost 3 bases and J lost 4 bases. Germline-derived CDR1 and CDR2 are SQVTM and ANQGSEA. The CDR3 loop is CSVDSSGSQYEQYF. The CDR3 DNA follows: TGCAGCGTTGACTCTAGCGGGTCCCAGTACGAGCAGTACTTC.

This sequence joins TRBV2 and TRBJ2-2; 14 nucleotides align to TRBD2. This CDR3 comprises 18 residues. J gave up 6 bases and V 10 bases, and 16 bases lay outside the gene matches. Germline V gives CDR1 SNHLY, CDR2 FYNNEI. CDR3 in DNA: TGTGCCAACTTAACCGGGACTAGCGGGAGAGAGGTGCCCGGGGAGCTGTTTTTT. It encodes CANLTGTSGREVPGELFF.

The V gene is TRBV21-1, the J gene TRBJ1-6; TRBD1 was called by the table and not checked on the DNA. TRBV21-1 is annotated as a pseudogene. The CDR3 has 17 amino acids. CDR3 protein: CASSKKATQGEGSPLHF. CDR3 bases: TGTGCCAGCAGCAAAAAGGCCACTCAGGGCGAAGGATCACCCCTCCACTTT.

The chain recombines TRBV7-6 with TRBJ2-3; TRBD2 agrees at 8 bases. V shed 5 bases and J 1 base; nucleotides not matched to a gene: 8. This CDR3 spans 16 amino acids. Germline V gives CDR1 SGHVS, CDR2 FNYEAQ. The CDR3 DNA reads TGTGCCAGCAGCACCGAAGCGGGAGCGGGCACAGATACGCAGTATTTT. Translating gives CASSTEAGAGTDTQYF.